Detailed here is one T cell receptor (beta chain). Sequencing used immunoSEQ multiplex PCR; TCRdb keeps in-frame clones, though not all of them. Among roughly 68,000 clones listed, around 84% were seen once. The data are from a study of technical replicates of blood from a handful of donors. The sample comprised PBMCs. The clonotype originates from a human donor in good health. Some clones in this sample may be carry-over from other donors' samples.

The CDR3 DNA reads TGTGCCAGCAGTGAACCGGGGTATGATGGCTACACCTTC. Its protein is CASSEPGYDGYTF. The chain links TRBV6-1 to TRBJ1-2; the D is unclear. Trimming removed 2 bases at V and 6 bases at J, with 10 bases between. CDR1 MNHNS and CDR2 SASEGT come from the germline V gene. The length of the CDR3 is 13 residues.